One sample yielded the 7 T cell receptor beta chains listed below, sequenced in a study of T-cell memory formation after mild COVID-19. A single record per CDR3 protein comes from TCRdb applying MiXCR to the 5' RACE reads. The data hold under 450,000 distinct CDR3 sequences, with around a quarter observed a single time. The sequencing sample was made of PBMCs or a T cell subset sorted from them (not recorded which). The receptor set was obtained from an adult woman who had mild COVID-19 (a few samples of this study predate the infection). Cell type and time point are not known.

This clonotype was observed a handful of times. This sequence joins TRBV11-2 and TRBJ2-1; 11 bases are a match to TRBD1. Per germline, CDR1 SGHAT and CDR2 FQNNGV. CDR3 length: 15 residues. Losses at the gene ends were 6 bases for V and 10 bases for J; bases not matched to a gene: 11. CDR3 region: CASSSRDRGIDEQFF. In nucleotides, the CDR3 is TGTGCCAGCAGTTCCCGGGACAGGGGGATTGACGAGCAGTTCTTC.

This clonotype came up once. The chain combines TRBV24-1 with TRBJ2-5; possible D gene TRBD1, 6 bases. The germline gives CDR1 KGHDR, CDR2 SFDVKD. The CDR3 totals 14 residues. The germline V and J ends were trimmed by 1 base and 5 bases, with 10 bases remaining between them. The CDR3 region is CATSDFRQEETQYF. The CDR3 DNA sequence: TGTGCCACCAGTGATTTCAGACAGGAGGAGACCCAGTACTTC.

This clonotype appeared a few times. The chain employs TRBV4-2 and TRBJ2-3; possibly TRBD2 for D (6 bases). This CDR3 region has 14 residues. V lost 4 bases and J lost 4, with 12 bases in between. CDR1 is LGHNA, CDR2 YNFKEQ, per germline. The CDR3 region has the DNA TGTGCCAGCAGCCTAAGACGGGAGCCAGATACGCAGTATTTT. Its translation: CASSLRREPDTQYF.

The chain has TRBV24-1 and TRBJ2-1, with 7 positions matching TRBD1. Trimming removed 0 bases from V and 15 bases from J; junction bases left unmatched: 7. The CDR3 contains 13 residues. The germline V gene encodes CDR1 KGHDR and CDR2 SFDVKD. As DNA, the CDR3 is TGTGCCACCAGTGATTTGCTCGGAAGGGGGCCGTTCTTC. It encodes CATSDLLGRGPFF.

This chain links TRBV25-1 with TRBJ2-7; 8 nucleotides agree with TRBD2. The V and J ends lost 6 bases and 4 bases, in that order; junction bases with no gene match: 8. Per germline, CDR1 MGHDK and CDR2 SYGVNS. CDR3 length equals 14 residues. DNA of the CDR3: TGTGCCAGCAGGCGGGGGGTCCCCCATTACGAGCAGTACTTC. Protein sequence: CASRRGVPHYEQYF.

This clonotype was seen repeatedly, ten times or more. The V gene is TRBV7-2, the J gene TRBJ2-7, with D perhaps matching TRBD1 or TRBD2 (5 bases each). This CDR3 spans 15 amino acids. Germline V gives CDR1 SGHTA, CDR2 FQGNSA. The V and J ends lost 4 bases and 6 bases respectively, with 19 bases between them. CDR3 loop: CASSSSGTASGEQYF. For the CDR3, the DNA is TGTGCCAGCAGCTCTTCCGGGACGGCTTCGGGCGAGCAGTACTTC.

The chain employs TRBV5-5 and TRBJ2-7; D might be TRBD2 (5 bases). Trimming shortened V by 0 bases and J by 2 bases, and 9 bases separated the two germline ends. The CDR3 loop spans 14 amino acids. Germline V lookup: CDR1 SGHKS, CDR2 YYEKEE (reference sequence). The CDR3 DNA sequence: TGTGCCAGCAGCTTGGATGAGAGGGCCTACGAGCAGTACTTC. It encodes CASSLDERAYEQYF.